This TCR beta chain appears in the sequencing data of a study of T cells after yellow fever vaccination. Looking at the study overall: Fractions of low cell number were prepared using SMART-Seq v4 Ultra Low Input. Study findings and constraints: Detected again after the booster were most primary-vaccination clones, at approximately 96% CD4 and more than 70% CD8. Weaker, the secondary response peaked sooner, at day 5 versus 15. CD4 and CD8 compartments shared a small share of clonotypes.

In TCRdb, the 5' RACE reads were re-called with MiXCR into one record per CDR3 protein. The table lists roughly 250,000 distinct CDR3 sequences, 10% to 15% of them singletons. At least ten counts were recorded for this clonotype. Its antigen remains unknown. V gave up 5 bases and J gave up 0 bases, with 14 bases separating them. The CDR3 sequence is 15 residues long. The germline CDR1 and CDR2 sequences are MNHEY and SVGEGT. The rearrangement links TRBV6-2 or TRBV6-3 to TRBJ2-7; D is perhaps TRBD2 (6 bases). The clonotype comes from a man aged 25-45 years who received the YFV17D yellow fever vaccine. The sample consisted of CD4+ T cells sorted from PBMCs, taken 45 days after the yellow fever booster vaccination. CDR3 region: CASSPIAVSSYEQYF. Here the CDR3 DNA reads TGTGCCAGCAGTCCAATAGCGGTTAGCTCCTACGAGCAGTACTTC.